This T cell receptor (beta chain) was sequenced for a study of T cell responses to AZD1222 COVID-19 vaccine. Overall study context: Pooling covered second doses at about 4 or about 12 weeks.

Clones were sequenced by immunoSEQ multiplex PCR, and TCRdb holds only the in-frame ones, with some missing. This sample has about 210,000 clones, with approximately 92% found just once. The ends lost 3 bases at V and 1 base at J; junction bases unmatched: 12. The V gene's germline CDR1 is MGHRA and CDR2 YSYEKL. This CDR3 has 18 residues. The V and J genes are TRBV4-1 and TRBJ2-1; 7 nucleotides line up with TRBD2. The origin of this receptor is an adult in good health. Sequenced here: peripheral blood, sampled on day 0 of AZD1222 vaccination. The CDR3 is CASSQFRGERGSYNEQFF. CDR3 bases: TGCGCCAGCAGCCAGTTCCGGGGGGAACGAGGGTCCTACAATGAGCAGTTCTTC.